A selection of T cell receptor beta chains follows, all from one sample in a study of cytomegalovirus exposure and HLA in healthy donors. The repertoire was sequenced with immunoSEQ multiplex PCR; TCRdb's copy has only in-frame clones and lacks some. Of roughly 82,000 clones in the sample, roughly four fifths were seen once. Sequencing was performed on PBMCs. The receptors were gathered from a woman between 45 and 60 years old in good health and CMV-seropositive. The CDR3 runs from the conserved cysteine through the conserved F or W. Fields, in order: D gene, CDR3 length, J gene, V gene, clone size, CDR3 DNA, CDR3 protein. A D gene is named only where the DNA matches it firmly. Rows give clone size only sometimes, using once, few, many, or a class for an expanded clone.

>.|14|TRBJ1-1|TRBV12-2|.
TGTGCAAGTCGCTTAAAGACAGGGTGTCCTGAAGCTTTCTTT
CASRLKTGCPEAFF
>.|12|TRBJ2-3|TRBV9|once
TGTGCCAGCAGCGTCGTAGAGGGTTCGCAGTATTTT
CASSVVEGSQYF
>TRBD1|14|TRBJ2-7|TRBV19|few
TGTGCCAGTTCGCTCGGGACAGGGCTACACGAGCAGTACTTC
CASSLGTGLHEQYF
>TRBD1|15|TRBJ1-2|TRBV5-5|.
TGTGCCAGCAGCTTGGGCCGGGACAGGGGGCCTGGCTACACCTTC
CASSLGRDRGPGYTF
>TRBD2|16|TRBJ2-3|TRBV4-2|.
TGTGCCAGCAGCCAAGAACCTAGCGGGAGTCAAGATACGCAGTATTTT
CASSQEPSGSQDTQYF
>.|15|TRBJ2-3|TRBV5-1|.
TGCGCCAGCAGCTTGGTGTCGGGAGGCACAGATACGCAGTATTTT
CASSLVSGGTDTQYF
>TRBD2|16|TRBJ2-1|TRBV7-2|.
TGTGCCAGCAGCTTAGACAGACTAGCGGGGTTCGATGAGCAGTTCTTC
CASSLDRLAGFDEQFF
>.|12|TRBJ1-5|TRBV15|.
TGTGCCACCAGTCGGGGGGATCAGCCCCAGCATTTT
CATSRGDQPQHF
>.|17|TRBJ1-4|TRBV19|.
TGTGCCAGTAGTACCCCGACGTCGACAGCAACTAATGAAAAACTGTTTTTT
CASSTPTSTATNEKLFF
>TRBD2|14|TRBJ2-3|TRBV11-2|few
TGTGCCAGCAAAGCGGGAGTGTCCACAGATACGCAGTATTTT
CASKAGVSTDTQYF
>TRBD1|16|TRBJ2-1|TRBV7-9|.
TGTGCCAGCAGCTTAGGAGACAGGGGCCGCCAGAATGAGCAGTTCTTC
CASSLGDRGRQNEQFF
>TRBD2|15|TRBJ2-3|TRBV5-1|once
TGCGCCAGCAGCACCCAAGCGGGGTACACAGATACGCAGTATTTT
CASSTQAGYTDTQYF
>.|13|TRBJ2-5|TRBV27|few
TGTGCCAGTAGACACAGGATAAAAGAGACCCAGTACTTC
CASRHRIKETQYF
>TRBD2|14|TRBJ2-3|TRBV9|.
TGTGCCAGCAGCGCAGCGGGAGGCCCAGATACGCAGTATTTT
CASSAAGGPDTQYF
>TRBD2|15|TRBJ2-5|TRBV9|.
TGTGCCAGCAGCGGTAGCGGGAGGGCCCAAGAGACCCAGTACTTC
CASSGSGRAQETQYF
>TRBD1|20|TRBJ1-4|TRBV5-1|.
TGCGCCAGCAGCCAGGGAGGGGGACAGGCAATGTTTTCGACTAATGAAAAACTGTTTTTT
CASSQGGGQAMFSTNEKLFF
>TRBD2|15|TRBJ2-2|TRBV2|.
TGTGCCAGCAGCCTAAGGACTAGCGACACCGGGGAGCTGTTTTTT
CASSLRTSDTGELFF
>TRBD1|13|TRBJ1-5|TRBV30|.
TGTGCCTGGAGACAGGGGGCGCGTCAGCCCCAGCATTTT
CAWRQGARQPQHF
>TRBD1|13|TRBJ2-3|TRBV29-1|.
TGCAGCGTTTGGGGACAGTCATCAGATACGCAGTATTTT
CSVWGQSSDTQYF
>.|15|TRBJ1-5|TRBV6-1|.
TGTGCCAGCAGTCGCCCCGGGACACTCAATCAGCCCCAGCATTTT
CASSRPGTLNQPQHF
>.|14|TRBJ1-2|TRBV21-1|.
TGTGCCAGCAGCAAGACAGGGGCGTACTATGGCTACACCTTC
CASSKTGAYYGYTF
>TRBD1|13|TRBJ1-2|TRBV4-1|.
TGCGCCAGCAGCCACCGGACAGGGTATGGCTACACCTTC
CASSHRTGYGYTF
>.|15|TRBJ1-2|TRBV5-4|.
TGTGCCAGCAGCATGAGGGGGGAGGGAGGAAATGGCTACACCTTC
CASSMRGEGGNGYTF
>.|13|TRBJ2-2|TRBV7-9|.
TGTGCCAGCAGCTTGTCTAACACCGGGGAGCTGTTTTTT
CASSLSNTGELFF
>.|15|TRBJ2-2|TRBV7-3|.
TGTGCCAGCTCCAGACGTGGAGGCGCAACCGGGGAGCTGTTTTTT
CASSRRGGATGELFF
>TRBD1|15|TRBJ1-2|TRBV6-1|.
TGTGCCGTCCCTGGGACAGGGGCAACTAACTATGGCTACACCTTC
CAVPGTGATNYGYTF
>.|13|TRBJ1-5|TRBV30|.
TGTGCCTGGAGTGTACATGCGGGCCAGCCCCAGCATTTT
CAWSVHAGQPQHF
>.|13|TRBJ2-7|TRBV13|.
TGTGCCAGCAGCCCCACGGGATGGGACGAGCAGTACTTC
CASSPTGWDEQYF
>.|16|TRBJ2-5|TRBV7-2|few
TGTGCCAGCAGCTTAGTAGCACAACAACCTCAAGAGACCCAGTACTTC
CASSLVAQQPQETQYF
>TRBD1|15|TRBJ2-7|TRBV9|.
TGTGCCAGCAGCGTAGGAGGGACAGGGTCCTACGAGCAGTACTTC
CASSVGGTGSYEQYF
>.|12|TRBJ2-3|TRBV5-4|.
TGTGCCAGCAGCCTTAGCACAGATACGCAGTATTTT
CASSLSTDTQYF
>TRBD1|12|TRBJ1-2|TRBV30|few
TGTGCCCGGGACAGACGCAACTATGGCTACACCTTC
CARDRRNYGYTF
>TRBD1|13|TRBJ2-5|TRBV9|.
TGTGCCAGCAGCGGACAGGGGGCCGAGACCCAGTACTTC
CASSGQGAETQYF
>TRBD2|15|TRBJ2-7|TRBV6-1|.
TGTGCCAGCAGTGAACAGGGACCGGGGGGCTACGAGCAGTACTTC
CASSEQGPGGYEQYF
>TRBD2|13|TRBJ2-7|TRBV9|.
TGTGCCAGCAGCGTAAGGGAGGGATACGAGCAGTACTTC
CASSVREGYEQYF
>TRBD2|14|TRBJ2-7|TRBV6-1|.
TGTGCCAGCAGTGAACGCGGGAGGGTCGGCGAGCAGTACTTC
CASSERGRVGEQYF
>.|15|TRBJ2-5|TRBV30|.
TGTGCCTGGAGTGGAGAAAGGGGGAGGGCGGAGACCCAGTACTTC
CAWSGERGRAETQYF
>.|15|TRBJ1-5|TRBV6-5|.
TGTGCCAGCAGCCCAAGGTGGGGCGGCAATCAGCCCCAGCATTTT
CASSPRWGGNQPQHF
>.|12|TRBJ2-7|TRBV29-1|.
TGCAGCGTTGATGGTCCGAGCTACGAGCAGTACTTC
CSVDGPSYEQYF
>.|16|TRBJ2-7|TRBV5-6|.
TGTGCCAGCAGCTTGACTCATCAGCAGAACCGGGACGAGCAGTACTTC
CASSLTHQQNRDEQYF
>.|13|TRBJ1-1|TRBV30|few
TGTGCCTGGAGAGTACGGTCGGACACTGAAGCTTTCTTT
CAWRVRSDTEAFF